Shown below are 17 T cell receptor beta chains from a single sample sequenced in a study of blood T cell repertoires in COVID-19. TCRdb keeps only in-frame clones here, not all; method: immunoSEQ multiplex PCR. Of 130,000 to 150,000 clones listed, less than 90% are singletons. Material: PBMCs or T cells enriched from blood (not recorded which). Every receptor here comes from a woman between 45 and 60 years old who had been exposed to COVID-19.

The chain joins TRBV6-6 to TRBJ2-3; a weak D match, TRBD2 (6 bases). Germline V gene sequence: CDR1 MNHNY, CDR2 SVGAGI (reference sequence). V lost 7 bases to trimming and J lost 5 bases, with 13 bases between them. The CDR3 covers 13 residues. DNA of the CDR3: TGTGCCAGCACCCTCTACGGGGGAGATACGCAGTATTTT. Translating it yields CASTLYGGDTQYF.

This clone appeared a few times. The rearrangement joins TRBV5-1 to TRBJ2-3, with 7 bases identical to TRBD2. Germline V gives CDR1 SGHRS, CDR2 YFSETQ. The CDR3 loop spans 16 amino acids. Losses at the gene ends were 0 bases for V and 2 bases for J; bases not matched to a gene: 6. The CDR3 reads CASSLEGRETTDTQYF. CDR3 nucleotides: TGCGCCAGCAGCTTGGAAGGGCGGGAGACCACAGATACGCAGTATTTT.

This clone has only a few counts. The rearrangement links TRBV6-1 to TRBJ1-1; a weak D match, TRBD1 (5 bases). Germline V CDR1 and CDR2: MNHNS, SASEGT. The CDR3 spans 13 residues. Deletions cut 3 bases from V and 5 bases from J, with 10 bases between. CDR3 in DNA: TGTGCCAGCAGTGAGGAGGGGTGGACTGAAGCTTTCTTT. Amino acid sequence: CASSEEGWTEAFF.

The rearrangement joins TRBV9 to TRBJ2-3; TRBD2 matches at 7 bases. The CDR3 sequence is 14 residues long. Germline-derived CDR1 and CDR2 are SGDLS and YYNGEE. After removal of 1 base from V and 8 bases from J, the junction contained 7 bases not matched to a gene. The CDR3 region has the DNA TGTGCCAGCAGCGTAACCGGACTAGGCGGTACGCAGTATTTT. This encodes CASSVTGLGGTQYF.

The gene calls are TRBV5-5 and TRBJ2-5; TRBD1 agrees at 12 bases. The V and J ends lost 3 bases and 5 bases, in that order; junction bases with no gene match: 5. The CDR3 has 15 amino acids. Germline CDR1 reads SGHKS; CDR2 reads YYEKEE (reference sequence). CDR3 sequence (DNA): TGTGCCAGCAGCTCGGGACAGGGGGCTTGGGAGACCCAGTACTTC. Translating gives CASSSGQGAWETQYF.

This clone was recorded only once. J is TRBJ1-1 and V is TRBV9; a possible D gene is TRBD1 (6 bases). This CDR3 is built from 15 residues. In germline, CDR1 is SGDLS, CDR2 YYNGEE. V lost 4 bases and J lost 9, with 22 bases in between. The CDR3 DNA is TGTGCCAGCAGCCTCCAGGGGACCCCTCAAGGGAAAGCTTTCTTT. It codes for CASSLQGTPQGKAFF.

The chain uses TRBV19 and TRBJ1-2; D unclear. Germline V gene sequence: CDR1 LNHDA, CDR2 SQIVND (reference sequence). The CDR3 has 15 residues. With 3 bases removed from V and 2 bases from J, the gap between germline ends came to 13 bases. The CDR3 DNA sequence: TGTGCCAGTAGTATCGACCTTAGAGGGAACTATGGCTACACCTTC. This gives the protein CASSIDLRGNYGYTF.

The rearrangement links TRBV6-5 to TRBJ1-2, with D perhaps TRBD1 (6 bases). The CDR3 is 15 residues long. The ends were cut back, 6 bases at V and 8 bases at J, with 22 bases in the middle. Germline values: CDR1 MNHEY, CDR2 SVGAGI. CDR3 in DNA: TGTGCCAGCAGCTCTATACTACAGGGCTCGAACGGCTACACCTTC. Translation: CASSSILQGSNGYTF.

The chain combines TRBV14 with TRBJ1-3; 7 nucleotides line up with TRBD1. CDR3 length: 13 amino acids. V was pared by 4 bases and J by 5 bases, with 2 bases of the junction left unmatched. CDR1 and CDR2 from the germline V gene are SGHDN and FVKESK. CDR3 sequence reads: CASSRTGRNTIYF. The CDR3 coding sequence is TGTGCCAGCAGCCGGACAGGAAGAAACACCATATATTTT. Based on the CDR3 plus reference TRBV14 and TRBJ1-3, the full variable domain is EAGVTQFPSHSVIEKGQTVTLRCDPISGHDNLYWYRRVMGKEIKFLLHFVKESKQDESGMPNNRFLAERTGGTYSTLKVQPAELEDSGVYFCASSRTGRNTIYFGEGSWLTVV.

The chain recombines TRBV7-2 with TRBJ1-2; perhaps TRBD1 as D (6 bases). This CDR3 is 14 amino acids long. V was pared by 3 bases and J by 2 bases, with 10 bases between. Germline-derived CDR1 and CDR2 are SGHTA and FQGNSA. CDR3 protein: CASSFRGLNYGYTF. DNA of the CDR3: TGTGCCAGCAGCTTCAGGGGCCTCAACTATGGCTACACCTTC.

The chain couples TRBV5-1 to TRBJ2-3; TRBD2 aligns across 11 bases. The V gene end was trimmed by 4 bases and the J gene end by 5 bases; junction bases not matched to a gene: 6. Germline-derived CDR1 and CDR2 are SGHRS and YFSETQ. This CDR3 has 15 amino acids. The CDR3 here is CASSTGLAGGDTQYF. DNA of the CDR3: TGCGCCAGCAGCACAGGACTAGCGGGCGGAGATACGCAGTATTTT.

The CDR3 nucleotides are TGTGCCAGCAGCCCGACAGGGGGCGCGAACATTCAGTACTTC. It yields the protein CASSPTGGANIQYF. The V gene is TRBV7-9, the J gene TRBJ2-4; TRBD1 matches at 10 bases. CDR1 is SEHNR and CDR2 is FQNEAQ in the germline V gene (reference sequence). The CDR3 has 14 residues. V shed 5 bases and J 7 bases; nucleotides not matched to a gene: 5. Based on the CDR3 plus reference TRBV7-9 and TRBJ2-4, the full variable domain is DTGVSQNPRHKITKRGQNVTFRCDPISEHNRLYWYRQTLGQGPEFLTYFQNEAQLEKSRLLSDRFSAERPKGSFSTLEIQRTEQGDSAMYLCASSPTGGANIQYFGAGTRLSVL.

This clone has a count of ten or more. V gene TRBV6-2 or TRBV6-3 combines with J gene TRBJ1-4, with 8 nucleotides matching TRBD1. The CDR3 spans 15 residues. Germline V lookup: CDR1 MNHEY, CDR2 SVGEGT. V gave up 5 bases and J gave up 5 bases; unmatched junction bases: 7. The CDR3: CASSPGQGRNEKLFF. CDR3 in DNA: TGTGCCAGCAGTCCAGGACAGGGCAGGAATGAAAAACTGTTTTTT.

The genes are TRBV20-1 and TRBJ2-3, with D maybe TRBD1 (6 bases). CDR1 is DFQATT and CDR2 is SNEGSKA in the germline V gene (reference sequence). The CDR3 is made up of 16 amino acids. The ends were cut back, 3 bases at V and 0 bases at J, with 16 bases in the middle. CDR3 bases: TGCAGTGCTAGTATCTTGGGACAATCCAGCACAGATACGCAGTATTTT. Its protein product is CSASILGQSSTDTQYF.

This rearrangement joins TRBV19 to TRBJ2-7; 7 nucleotides agree with TRBD1. The CDR3 is 13 amino acids. J lost 3 bases, V lost 6 bases, and 5 bases had no gene match. The germline V gene has CDR1 LNHDA and CDR2 SQIVND (reference sequence). CDR3 coding DNA: TGTGCCAGTAGCGCGAGGACAGGCTACGAGCAGTACTTC. Translation: CASSARTGYEQYF. Full variable domain (outside the CDR3, taken from reference TRBV19 and TRBJ2-7): DGGITQSPKYLFRKEGQNVTLSCEQNLNHDAMYWYRQDPGQGLRLIYYSQIVNDFQKGDIAEGYSVSREKKESFPLTVTSAQKNPTAFYLCASSARTGYEQYFGPGTRLTVT.

This clone was seen only a few times. The rearrangement joins TRBV11-2 to TRBJ1-6; TRBD1 is a possible D gene (6 bases). CDR3 size: 15 residues. The V and J ends lost 5 bases and 5 bases respectively, with 13 bases between them. Germline assignment: CDR1 SGHAT and CDR2 FQNNGV. CDR3 region: CASSVLGQNNSPLHF. The CDR3 coding sequence is TGTGCCAGCAGCGTGCTCGGACAGAATAATTCACCCCTCCACTTT. Based on the CDR3 plus reference TRBV11-2 and TRBJ1-6, the full variable domain is EAGVAQSPRYKIIEKRQSVAFWCNPISGHATLYWYQQILGQGPKLLIQFQNNGVVDDSQLPKDRFSAERLKGVDSTLKIQPAKLEDSAVYLCASSVLGQNNSPLHFGNGTRLTVT.

This clone showed up just once. The CDR3 protein is CASSPRTGEGEKLFF. CDR3 DNA: TGCGCCAGCAGCCCAAGGACAGGGGAAGGTGAAAAACTGTTTTTT. The genes are TRBV5-1 and TRBJ1-4, with TRBD1 matching over 9 bases. Per germline, CDR1 SGHRS and CDR2 YFSETQ. V lost 4 bases to trimming and J lost 7 bases; unmatched junction nucleotides: 8. The CDR3 spans 15 residues.